Listed below are T cell receptor beta chains from one sample, sequenced in a study of T-cell reconstitution after alpha-beta-depleted transplantation in children. TCRdb called the PCR reads again in MiXCR, with one record for every CDR3 protein. The table shows roughly 790,000 distinct CDR3 sequences, with 15% to 20% occurring only once. The material was PBMCs, mostly from graft donor cells, obtained 360 days after TCRalphabeta/CD19-depleted stem cell transplant. These receptors were taken from a male patient younger than 18 who had a stem cell transplant for acute lymphoblastic leukemia, so the T cells may come from the graft donor. Each CDR3 is given with its conserved first and last residue. D genes are given only for firm matches. Clone size is not always given. Where it is, it says once, few, many or a class for expanded clones.

DNA	CDR3	size	D	V	J
TGCGCCAGCAGCCCGGACAGCACCTATGGCTACACCTTC	CASSPDSTYGYTF	NA	NA	TRBV5-1	TRBJ1-2
TGTGCCAGCAGCAGTTTGGAGGGAGGGCGGCACAATGAGCAGTTCTTC	CASSSLEGGRHNEQFF	few	TRBD2	TRBV27	TRBJ2-1
TGTGCCAGCAGTTTTACTCCGACAGGACATAGCAATCAGCCCCAGCATTTT	CASSFTPTGHSNQPQHF	few	NA	TRBV27	TRBJ1-5
TGCGCCAGCAGCTTGGAACGCGGGGAAACCTACAATGAGCAGTTCTTC	CASSLERGETYNEQFF	NA	NA	TRBV5-1	TRBJ2-1
TGCAGTGCGGGGGGGAGGGAGACCCAGTACTTC	CSAGGRETQYF	NA	TRBD2	TRBV20-1	TRBJ2-5
TGTGCCAGCAGCGTCGGGACTATCGGCGAGCAGTACTTC	CASSVGTIGEQYF	few	TRBD2	TRBV7-2	TRBJ2-7
TGTGCCAGCAGCTGGTCGACAGGTAACGGCTACACCTTC	CASSWSTGNGYTF	NA	NA	TRBV11-2	TRBJ1-2
TGTGCCAGCAGTTTACAGGATATTAAAATTACAGATACGCAGTATTTT	CASSLQDIKITDTQYF	NA	NA	TRBV28	TRBJ2-3
TGCAGCGTTGTCACAGGGTGGGGTCAGCCCCAGCATTTT	CSVVTGWGQPQHF	few	NA	TRBV29-1	TRBJ1-5
TGTGCCAGCAGCCAACCGCATTTCGGGAGTTACGAGCAGTACTTC	CASSQPHFGSYEQYF	NA	NA	TRBV3-1	TRBJ2-7
TGTGCCAGCAGCCCACGACTAGCGGGACCGGGGACCCAGTACTTC	CASSPRLAGPGTQYF	NA	TRBD2	TRBV9	TRBJ2-5
TGTGCCAGCAGTTATACTAGCGACACAGATACGCAGTATTTT	CASSYTSDTDTQYF	NA	TRBD2	TRBV6-5	TRBJ2-3
TGTGCCAGTAGTATGTCGACGGTTAGCAATCAGCCCCAGCATTTT	CASSMSTVSNQPQHF	NA	NA	TRBV19	TRBJ1-5
TGTGCCACCAGCAGTGTGGGTGCCTACGAGCAGTACTTC	CATSSVGAYEQYF	few	NA	TRBV15	TRBJ2-7
TGCGCCAGCAGCTCCCGACCAAAGGGGGCCGGGGCCTACGAGCAGTACTTC	CASSSRPKGAGAYEQYF	NA	TRBD1	TRBV5-1	TRBJ2-7
TGCGCCAGCAGCAAGGACAGGGTTCGCGAGCAGTACTTC	CASSKDRVREQYF	NA	TRBD1	TRBV5-1	TRBJ2-7
TGTGCCAGCAGGATAGCGGGAGGGTCGGAGACCCAGTACTTC	CASRIAGGSETQYF	few	TRBD2	TRBV12-3/TRBV12-4	TRBJ2-5
TGTGCCAGCAGGCTGACTCAGGCGGGAGGACCCGAGCAGTACTTC	CASRLTQAGGPEQYF	NA	TRBD2	TRBV12-3/TRBV12-4	TRBJ2-7
TGTGCCAGCAGTTTAATGCGGGAGAGCACCTACGAGCAGTACTTC	CASSLMRESTYEQYF	NA	TRBD2	TRBV27	TRBJ2-7
TGCAGCGTGCTTGGGGACAGCTCCTACAATGAGCAGTTCTTC	CSVLGDSSYNEQFF	NA	TRBD1	TRBV29-1	TRBJ2-1
TGTGCCAGCAGTTTGAGGGACACTTACTACGAGCAGTACTTC	CASSLRDTYYEQYF	many	NA	TRBV12-3/TRBV12-4	TRBJ2-7
TGCGCCAGCAGCTTGGTAGCAATGAACACTGAAGCTTTCTTT	CASSLVAMNTEAFF	many	NA	TRBV5-1	TRBJ1-1
TGCGCCAGCAGCTTGGCCGGTGACCTCCACTACGAGCAGTACTTC	CASSLAGDLHYEQYF	few	NA	TRBV5-1	TRBJ2-7
TGTGCCATCAGTGAAGGGTCGGGGGACCTTGCTGGCTACACCTTC	CAISEGSGDLAGYTF	NA	NA	TRBV10-3	TRBJ1-2
TGTGCCAGCACCACCTTTGAGCAGTTCTTC	CASTTFEQFF	NA	NA	TRBV21-1	TRBJ2-1
TGTGCCAGCAGTTCGCTACTTGCTTCCGGGGCCGCCTACGAGCAGTACTTC	CASSSLLASGAAYEQYF	few	NA	TRBV27	TRBJ2-7
TGTGCCACCAGCAGAGAGGCAGCGGGAGAAGAGACCCAGTACTTC	CATSREAAGEETQYF	few	TRBD2	TRBV15	TRBJ2-5
TGTGCCAGCAGCCAGGGGGGGGTTGCCGGGGAGCTGTTTTTT	CASSQGGVAGELFF	few	NA	TRBV11-2	TRBJ2-2
TGCAGCGTTGAGGGGACTAGCGAGAACACCGGGGAGCTGTTTTTT	CSVEGTSENTGELFF	NA	TRBD2	TRBV29-1	TRBJ2-2
TGCAGTGCTAGAGAGAGGGGGCAGGGGTACGAGCAGTACTTC	CSARERGQGYEQYF	many	TRBD1	TRBV20-1	TRBJ2-7
TGTGCCAGCAGCGTACACGAGTCACAGGGCTACACCTTC	CASSVHESQGYTF	NA	NA	TRBV9	TRBJ1-2
TGTGCCAGCAGCCAAGATCTGACAGGGGAAGAGACCCAGTACTTC	CASSQDLTGEETQYF	few	TRBD1	TRBV4-2	TRBJ2-5
TGCAGCTTCCGAGCGGGAGGTGTAGAGACCCAGTACTTC	CSFRAGGVETQYF	few	TRBD2	TRBV20-1	TRBJ2-5
TGTGCCAGCAGCCAAGGAGTCGCGACCCAGTACTTC	CASSQGVATQYF	NA	NA	TRBV3-1	TRBJ2-5
TGTGCCACCAGCAGAGATGGCCCTAGCGGCAATGAGCAGTTCTTC	CATSRDGPSGNEQFF	NA	TRBD2	TRBV15	TRBJ2-1
TGCAGCGTTGGATCACAGGGACCCTACGAGCAGTACTTC	CSVGSQGPYEQYF	many	NA	TRBV29-1	TRBJ2-7
TGTGCCAGCAGCCCTAGGGGAGCGGGAGTTTCAGACGAGCAGTTCTTC	CASSPRGAGVSDEQFF	NA	TRBD2	TRBV7-8	TRBJ2-1
TGTGCCAGCAGTACTTATGGGACTCCCACCGGGGAGCTGTTTTTT	CASSTYGTPTGELFF	NA	NA	TRBV2	TRBJ2-2
TGCGCCAGCAGTGTGACTAGCGGCACCGGGGAGCTGTTTTTT	CASSVTSGTGELFF	many	TRBD2	TRBV10-2	TRBJ2-2
TGTGCCAGCCTTCCGCAGGGGACTAGTACAGATACGCAGTATTTT	CASLPQGTSTDTQYF	NA	TRBD2	TRBV2	TRBJ2-3
TGTGCCAGCAGTCCGACAGGGGGTGAGGCCTACGAGCAGTACTTC	CASSPTGGEAYEQYF	few	TRBD1	TRBV27	TRBJ2-7
TGCGCCAGCAGCTTGGCAAAAAAGGGATCGAACACTGAAGCTTTCTTT	CASSLAKKGSNTEAFF	NA	NA	TRBV5-1	TRBJ1-1
TGCAGCGTTCCCGAAGGACAAGCCGACTATGGCTACACCTTC	CSVPEGQADYGYTF	NA	NA	TRBV29-1	TRBJ1-2